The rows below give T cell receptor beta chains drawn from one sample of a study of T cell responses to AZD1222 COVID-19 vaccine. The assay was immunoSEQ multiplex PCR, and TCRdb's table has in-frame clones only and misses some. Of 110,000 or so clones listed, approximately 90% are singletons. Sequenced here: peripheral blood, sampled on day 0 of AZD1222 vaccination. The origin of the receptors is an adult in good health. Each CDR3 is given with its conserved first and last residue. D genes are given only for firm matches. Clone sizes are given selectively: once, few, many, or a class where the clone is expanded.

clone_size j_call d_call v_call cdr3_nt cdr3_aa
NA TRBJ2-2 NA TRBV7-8 TGTGCCAGCAGCTTAGTTCAGGGCCGTGACACCGGGGAGCTGTTTTTT CASSLVQGRDTGELFF
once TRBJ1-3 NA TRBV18 TGTGCCAGCTCACCACAGGGGATCTCTGGAAACACCATATATTTT CASSPQGISGNTIYF
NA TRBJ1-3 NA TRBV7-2 TGTGCCAGCAGCTTAGCCAGGGCTGGAAACACCATATATTTT CASSLARAGNTIYF
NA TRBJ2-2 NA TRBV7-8 TGTGCCAGCAGCTTAGGGCTAGCGTACACCGGGGAGCTGTTTTTT CASSLGLAYTGELFF
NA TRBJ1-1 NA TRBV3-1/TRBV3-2 TGTGCCAGCAGCCAAGACCAAGATGGCACTGAAGCTTTCTTT CASSQDQDGTEAFF
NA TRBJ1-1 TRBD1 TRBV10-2 TGCGCCAGCAGCCTACAGGGGAGCACTGAAGCTTTCTTT CASSLQGSTEAFF
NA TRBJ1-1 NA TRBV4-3 TGCGCCAGCAGCCAAGATACCTTGAACACTGAAGCTTTCTTT CASSQDTLNTEAFF
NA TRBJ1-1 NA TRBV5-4 TGTGCCAGCAGCTTCGGCCCAGATAACACTGAAGCTTTCTTT CASSFGPDNTEAFF
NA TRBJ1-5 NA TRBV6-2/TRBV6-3 TGTGCCAGCAGTTACATGGCAGGGGTTCTCGATCAGCCCCAGCATTTT CASSYMAGVLDQPQHF
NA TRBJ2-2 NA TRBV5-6 TGTGCCAGCAGCTTAGGGTTAATGGCCACCGGGGAGCTGTTTTTT CASSLGLMATGELFF
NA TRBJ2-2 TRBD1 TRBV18 TGTGCCAGCTCCCCCGGGACAGCCAACACCGGGGAGCTGTTTTTT CASSPGTANTGELFF
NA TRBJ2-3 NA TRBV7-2 TGTGCCAGCAGCTTAGAGGTCCAAGATACGCAGTATTTT CASSLEVQDTQYF
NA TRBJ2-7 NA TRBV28 TGTGCCAGCAGCATTAGGGGAGGCCCCGCCTACGAGCAGTACTTC CASSIRGGPAYEQYF
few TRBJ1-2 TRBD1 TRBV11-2 TGTGCCAGCAGCTTACGGACAGGGGACTATGGCTACACCTTC CASSLRTGDYGYTF
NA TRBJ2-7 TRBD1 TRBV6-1 TGTGCCAGCAGTGAAATATCGGGACAGGGAAATCACGAGCAGTACTTC CASSEISGQGNHEQYF
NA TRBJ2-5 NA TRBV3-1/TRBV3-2 TGTGCCAGCAGCCAAGATCTTCCCGACAGACCGACGGAGACCCAGTACTTC CASSQDLPDRPTETQYF
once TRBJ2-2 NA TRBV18 TGTGCCAGCTCACCACAGGGCTGGGGCACCGGGGAGCTGTTTTTT CASSPQGWGTGELFF
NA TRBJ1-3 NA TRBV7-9 TGTGCCAGCAGCCCTAGCGCGAGCTCTGGAAACACCATATATTTT CASSPSASSGNTIYF
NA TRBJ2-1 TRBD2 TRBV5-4 TGTGCCAGCCAAGCGGGGGGGCCCATAGCAGAAAATGAGCAGTTCTTC CASQAGGPIAENEQFF
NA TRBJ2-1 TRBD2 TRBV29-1 TGCAGCGTTGATAGCGGGAGGGATGGAAATGAGCAGTTCTTC CSVDSGRDGNEQFF
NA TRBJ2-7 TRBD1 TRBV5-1 TGCGCCAGCAGCTCGACCGGGACAGCCTACGAGCAGTACTTC CASSSTGTAYEQYF
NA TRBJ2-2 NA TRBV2 TGTGCCAGCAGTGAGCCCGGAGCGAACACCGGGGAGCTGTTTTTT CASSEPGANTGELFF
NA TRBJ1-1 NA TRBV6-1 TGTGCCAGCAGTGAACCGGGAACTAAGAACACTGAAGCTTTCTTT CASSEPGTKNTEAFF
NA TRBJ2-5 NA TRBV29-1 TGCGCTTCGGGGGCACCAGAGACCCAGTACTTC CASGAPETQYF
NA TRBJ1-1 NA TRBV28 TGTGCCAGCGGGGTTAGCACTGAAGCTTTCTTT CASGVSTEAFF
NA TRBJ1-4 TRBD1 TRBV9 TGTGCCAGCAGCGCGGGACAGGGCTCGCTCGGAGCTAATGAAAAACTGTTTTTT CASSAGQGSLGANEKLFF
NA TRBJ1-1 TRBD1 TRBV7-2 TGTGCCAGCAGCTTAACAGGGGGCGGTGAAGCTTTCTTT CASSLTGGGEAFF
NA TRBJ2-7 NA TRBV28 TGTGCCAGCAGTTTAGGAGGGAGCGAGCAGTACTTC CASSLGGSEQYF
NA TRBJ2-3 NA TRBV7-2 TGTGCCAGCAGCTTAGTATACGGGGGGCCAGATACGCAGTATTTT CASSLVYGGPDTQYF
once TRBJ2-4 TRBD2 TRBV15 TGTGCCACCAGCAGAGACCTGGCGGGAGGGCGCATTCAGTACTTC CATSRDLAGGRIQYF
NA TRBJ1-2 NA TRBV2 TGTGCCAGCAGTGGAGGTCTGAACTATGGCTACACCTTC CASSGGLNYGYTF
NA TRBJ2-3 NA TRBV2 TGTGCCAGCAGTGACGGGCTTATCACAGATACGCAGTATTTT CASSDGLITDTQYF
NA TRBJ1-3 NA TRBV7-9 TGTGCCAGCAGCTTAATCGTAGGTAAGTCTCAGAACACCATATATTTT CASSLIVGKSQNTIYF
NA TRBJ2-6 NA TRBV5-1 TGCGCCAGCATGCCAGGGGCTGGGGCCAACGTCCTGACTTTC CASMPGAGANVLTF
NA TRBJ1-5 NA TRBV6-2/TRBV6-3 TGTGCCAGCAGTGGAGTCGGAGGAGGCAATCAGCCCCAGCATTTT CASSGVGGGNQPQHF
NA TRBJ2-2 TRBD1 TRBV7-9 TGTGCCAGCAGCTTAATAGGGACAGGAGGGACCGGGGAGCTGTTTTTT CASSLIGTGGTGELFF
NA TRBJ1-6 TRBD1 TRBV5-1 TGCGCCAGCAGCTTGACAGGGGAGAATTCACCCCTCCACTTT CASSLTGENSPLHF
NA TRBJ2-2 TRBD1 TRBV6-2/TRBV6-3 TGTGCCAGCAGTTCCTTCGCCGCAGGGGGCGTAGGCACCGGGGAGCTGTTTTTT CASSSFAAGGVGTGELFF
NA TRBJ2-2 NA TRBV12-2 TGTGCAAGTCGCTTAGGGCTGACAGAGCCGAACACCGGGGAGCTGTTTTTT CASRLGLTEPNTGELFF
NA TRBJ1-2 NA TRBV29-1 TGCAGCGTTGGTTCTAACTATGGCTACACCTTC CSVGSNYGYTF
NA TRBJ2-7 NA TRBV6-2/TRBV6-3 TGTGCCAGCAGCCGTGCCTACGAGCAGTACTTC CASSRAYEQYF
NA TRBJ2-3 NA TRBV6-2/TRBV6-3 TGTGCCAGCAGTTACTTCCACCCCACAGATACGCAGTATTTT CASSYFHPTDTQYF
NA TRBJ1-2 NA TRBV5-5 TGTGCCAGCAGCTTACAAGCTAACTATGGCTACACCTTC CASSLQANYGYTF
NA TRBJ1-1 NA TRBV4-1 TGCGCCAGCAGCCAAGATCGTATGAACACTGAAGCTTTCTTT CASSQDRMNTEAFF
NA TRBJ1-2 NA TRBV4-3 TGCGCCAGCAGCCAGGCATCGAGGGGATATAACTATGGCTACACCTTC CASSQASRGYNYGYTF
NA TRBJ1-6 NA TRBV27 TGTGCCAGCAGTTTAACAGAGAGCTCCTATAATTCACCCCTCCACTTT CASSLTESSYNSPLHF